The rows below give T cell receptor beta chains drawn from one sample of a study of T cell repertoires in cytomegalovirus infection. For these TCRs, the target antigens are not known. TCRdb re-analysed the reads in MiXCR, keeping a single row per CDR3 protein. This table has roughly 500,000 distinct CDR3 sequences, about 42% appearing once. Sequenced here: cultured PBMCs, sampled from culture after CMV antigen stimulation. The receptors come from a human donor in good health (CMV status not recorded). Some clones in this sample may be carry-over from other donors' samples. CDR3s include the opening cysteine and the closing phenylalanine or tryptophan. Each record gives: V gene, J gene, D gene, clone size, CDR3 protein, CDR3 DNA. D genes are given only for firm matches. Clone sizes are given selectively: once, few, many, or a class where the clone is expanded.

TRBV12-3/TRBV12-4	TRBJ2-3	TRBD1	.	CASSQTGTNTDTQYF	TGTGCCAGCAGCCAGACAGGGACCAACACAGATACGCAGTATTTT
TRBV3-1	TRBJ2-6	.	.	CASSQDGSGANVLTF	TGTGCCAGCAGCCAAGATGGCTCTGGGGCCAACGTCCTGACTTTC
TRBV30	TRBJ1-2	.	.	CAWSVLAGFGYTF	TGTGCCTGGAGTGTTCTGGCGGGATTCGGCTACACCTTC
TRBV7-2	TRBJ2-5	TRBD2	.	CASSLGLGGSQYF	TGTGCCAGCAGCTTAGGGCTCGGGGGGTCCCAGTACTTC
TRBV5-6	TRBJ1-2	.	.	CASLGGPRNYGYTF	TGTGCCAGCTTAGGGGGACCTAGGAACTATGGCTACACCTTC
TRBV4-1	TRBJ2-2	.	few	CASSQARGASEYTGELFF	TGCGCCAGCAGCCAAGCAAGAGGGGCTAGCGAGTACACCGGGGAGCTGTTTTTT
TRBV4-1	TRBJ2-2	TRBD2	.	CASRPSAGGSGELFF	TGCGCCAGCAGACCCTCGGCGGGGGGCTCCGGGGAGCTGTTTTTT
TRBV12-3/TRBV12-4	TRBJ1-5	.	few	CASSLRTGNQPQHF	TGTGCCAGCAGTTTAAGGACGGGCAATCAGCCCCAGCATTTT
TRBV28	TRBJ1-4	.	.	CASRTPAGHGEDREKLFF	TGTGCCAGCAGAACGCCCGCCGGTCATGGGGAAGATCGTGAAAAACTGTTTTTT
TRBV6-6	TRBJ2-5	.	.	CASSYVSGAPQETQYF	TGTGCCAGCAGTTACGTATCTGGAGCGCCACAAGAGACCCAGTACTTC
TRBV7-3	TRBJ1-5	TRBD1	.	CASSSTGAVDQPQHF	TGTGCCAGCAGCTCGACAGGGGCGGTGGATCAGCCCCAGCATTTT
TRBV20-1	TRBJ1-1	.	.	CSARQDRNTEAFF	TGCAGTGCCCGACAAGACAGGAACACTGAAGCTTTCTTT
TRBV5-1	TRBJ1-1	.	.	CASSFNGDTEAFF	TGCGCCAGCAGCTTCAATGGGGACACTGAAGCTTTCTTT
TRBV28	TRBJ2-7	.	.	CASIPSPGKFYEQYF	TGTGCCAGCATCCCAAGCCCGGGAAAGTTCTACGAGCAGTACTTC
TRBV13	TRBJ2-5	TRBD2	.	CASSSLTSGETQYF	TGTGCCAGCAGCTCGTTGACTAGCGGCGAGACCCAGTACTTC
TRBV7-6	TRBJ2-3	.	few	CASSLGQITDTQYF	TGTGCCAGCAGCTTAGGACAGATCACAGATACGCAGTATTTT
TRBV7-8	TRBJ2-2	TRBD2	.	CASSNLAGGNTGELFF	TGTGCCAGCAGCAATTTAGCGGGAGGGAACACCGGGGAGCTGTTTTTT
TRBV19	TRBJ2-7	.	.	CASSTLGDSPYEQYF	TGTGCCAGTAGTACCCTGGGAGACAGCCCCTACGAGCAGTACTTC
TRBV7-2	TRBJ2-7	.	.	CASSIAPGDSYEQYF	TGTGCCAGCAGCATAGCACCAGGGGACTCCTACGAGCAGTACTTC
TRBV7-9	TRBJ1-2	TRBD1	.	CASSWSGTGEVSGGYTF	TGTGCCAGCAGCTGGTCCGGGACAGGGGAGGTGTCGGGTGGCTACACCTTC